The T cell receptor (beta chain) described here comes from a study of blood T cells in healthy people across ages. Through a sample-barcoded 5' primer and a J-beta primer mix, a second PCR was run for about 7 to 12 cycles. All samples gave at least 3 million CDR3-containing paired-end reads. TCRdb reprocessed the 5' RACE reads via MiXCR and lists one record per CDR3 protein. Here the sample spans 1.5 million to 2 million distinct CDR3 sequences, 28% being singletons. Trimming cost V 5 bases and J 0 bases; bases outside gene matches: 8. Per germline, CDR1 SGHVS and CDR2 FNYEAQ. CDR3 size: 17 residues. The sample consisted of blood. The chain combines TRBV7-6 with TRBJ2-7; 12 bases map to TRBD2. This sequence was found in a woman aged 30 to 39 in good health. CDR3: CASSIGLAGQSSYEQYF. The CDR3 DNA is TGTGCCAGCAGCATTGGACTAGCGGGGCAGAGCTCCTACGAGCAGTACTTC.